This TCR beta chain is drawn from a study of shared clonotypes between healthy human individuals. Study-level results: Incompleteness in sorted-subset sequencing, despite large depth, was shown by rarefaction.

Sorted subsets were amplified in replicate PCRs using approximately 0.2 ug DNA, about 30,000 T cell genomes. Original handling: With immunoSEQ giving junction-only sequences and no quality scores, filtering differed. Profiled with immunoSEQ multiplex PCR; TCRdb holds only in-frame clones, not every one. The V and J calls and clone size come from that table; D and trimming were worked out from the DNA. Among around 2.5 million clones, approximately 94% were seen once, and the ten largest hold 0.36%. V was clipped by 0 bases and J by 11 bases, with 10 bases between them. CDR3 size: 11 residues. Germline-derived CDR1 and CDR2 are DFQATT and SNEGSKA (reference sequence). On this clone: Antigen specificity is unknown. The same CDR3 arises from other DNA sequences in this sample as well.

The sample consisted of naive CD4+ T cells from PBMCs. The subset: CD45RA+ positively selected. This clonotype originated in a man aged 18 to 29 in good health. Some clones in this sample may be carry-over from other donors' samples. The genes are TRBV20-1 and TRBJ1-1; D is undetermined. This CDR3 reads CSARDRLGAFF. The CDR3 nucleotides are TGCAGTGCTAGAGATCGACTAGGGGCTTTCTTT.